This T cell receptor beta chain was recovered during a study of T cells in Graves' hyperthyroidism and ophthalmopathy. Study conclusions and caveats: Median prediction lead before ophthalmopathy onset was six to eight months with the model. Blood shared most expanded thyroid clonotypes above 0.001.

Using RNA transcripts as the source, TCR beta CDR3 regions were amplified. HTBI primers were the set used in a first-round RT-PCR of the TCR CDR3. TCRdb re-derived calls from the multiplex PCR reads in MiXCR, one entry per CDR3 protein. The sample has 500,000 to 750,000 distinct CDR3 sequences; under 60% are singletons. This clonotype was recorded many times. Its antigen is undetermined. CDR1 DFQATT and CDR2 SNEGSKA come from the germline V gene (reference sequence). CDR3 length: 14 amino acids. Between the trimmed V and J ends, which lost 4 bases and 7 bases, there was a span of 16 bases. Over 18 months, lack of ophthalmopathy progression marked Graves' hyperthyroidism as stable.

The rearrangement uses TRBV20-1 and TRBJ1-4; D perhaps matches TRBD1 (6 bases). The receptor's source is a woman aged 18 to 35 with Graves' hyperthyroidism. Sequencing input: peripheral blood or thyroid tissue (not recorded which). CDR3 sequence: CSATPGARGEKLFF. CDR3 sequence (DNA): TGCAGTGCTACCCCGGGGGCGCGGGGTGAAAAACTGTTTTTT.